Listed below are T cell receptor beta chains from one sample, sequenced in a study of T cell responses to AZD1222 COVID-19 vaccine. The repertoire was sequenced with immunoSEQ multiplex PCR; TCRdb's copy has only in-frame clones and lacks some. This repertoire shows more than 95,000 clones, around nine tenths found once; its top ten account for about 19%. Sequenced here: peripheral blood, sampled on day 0 of AZD1222 vaccination. The receptors were sampled from an adult in good health. Both conserved end residues are part of each CDR3. The D gene is left open where the match is weak. A clone size is listed for some rows: how often the clone was seen (once, few, many), or a class if it is expanded.

D	J	size	V	CDR3	DNA
NA	TRBJ2-7	NA	TRBV9	CASSVEGSIHEQYF	TGTGCCAGCAGCGTAGAGGGTAGTATCCACGAGCAGTACTTC
NA	TRBJ2-2	NA	TRBV7-9	CASSSRVSGELFF	TGTGCCAGCAGCTCAAGGGTCTCCGGGGAGCTGTTTTTT
NA	TRBJ2-1	NA	TRBV11-2	CASSSRPGVRSDNEQFF	TGTGCCAGCAGCTCTCGCCCTGGGGTTAGGAGCGACAATGAGCAGTTCTTC
NA	TRBJ1-2	NA	TRBV6-1	CASSEESSYGYTF	TGTGCCAGCAGTGAAGAGTCCAGTTATGGCTACACCTTC
NA	TRBJ1-1	NA	TRBV27	CASSLRGFSTEAFF	TGTGCCAGCAGTCTGAGGGGGTTTTCCACTGAAGCTTTCTTT
NA	TRBJ1-2	NA	TRBV4-1	CASSQVSRGWDGYTF	TGCGCCAGCAGCCAAGTAAGTCGGGGATGGGATGGCTACACCTTC
TRBD1	TRBJ1-4	few	TRBV13	CASSLGTGGEKLFF	TGTGCCAGCAGCCTTGGAACAGGGGGGGAAAAACTGTTTTTT
TRBD2	TRBJ2-1	NA	TRBV5-5	CVSRGLGGGYNEQFF	TGTGTCAGCAGAGGACTGGGCGGGGGTTACAATGAGCAGTTCTTC
NA	TRBJ2-1	NA	TRBV3-1/TRBV3-2	CASSHTTSLVEQFF	TGTGCCAGCAGCCACACTACTAGTTTGGTTGAGCAGTTCTTC
TRBD1	TRBJ1-1	NA	TRBV2	CASSAYRAGGNTEAFF	TGTGCCAGCAGTGCGTATAGGGCAGGGGGGAACACTGAAGCTTTCTTT
NA	TRBJ1-2	NA	TRBV27	CASSRGGISNYGYTF	TGTGCCAGCAGTAGGGGGGGTATCTCTAACTATGGCTACACCTTC
NA	TRBJ1-1	NA	TRBV9	CASSETGPFGTEAFF	TGTGCCAGCAGCGAAACCGGCCCCTTTGGGACTGAAGCTTTCTTT
TRBD2	TRBJ2-3	NA	TRBV3-1/TRBV3-2	CASSHPSGGETDTQYF	TGTGCCAGCAGCCACCCAAGTGGGGGGGAAACAGATACGCAGTATTTT
TRBD2	TRBJ2-5	NA	TRBV10-3	CAISEVRGGRWETQYF	TGTGCCATCAGTGAGGTGCGGGGGGGCCGATGGGAGACCCAGTACTTC
TRBD2	TRBJ2-3	NA	TRBV9	CASSVASGGAPDTQYF	TGTGCCAGCAGCGTAGCTAGCGGGGGGGCCCCAGATACGCAGTATTTT
NA	TRBJ1-5	NA	TRBV29-1	CSVSGQRDQPQHF	TGCAGCGTTTCCGGACAGCGGGATCAGCCCCAGCATTTT
TRBD2	TRBJ2-3	NA	TRBV7-2	CASSFGGGTTDTQYF	TGTGCCAGCAGCTTTGGGGGGGGGACCACAGATACGCAGTATTTT